The sample holds one count of the clone carrying this T cell receptor (beta chain). No antigen is known for it. The data stem from a study of cytomegalovirus exposure and HLA in healthy donors. General study findings and limits: A later analysis reported that several of the most significant clusters appeared to be linked to common viral pathogens, among them Epstein-Barr virus. Analysis was performed later, and it showed HLA-associated TCR beta chains to be more clonally expanded than equally common others. A previous analysis found most TCR beta V segments productive roughly 90% or roughly 30% of the time. It was confirmed in vitro that three of the CMV-associated chains were specific for CMV antigens.

PCR amplification relied on 60 Vbeta primers (plus 13 Jbeta primers). Assay: immunoSEQ multiplex PCR; the TCRdb copy retains only in-frame clones and omits some. The sample shows under 200,000 clones, roughly 80% of them seen only once. The sample consisted of PBMCs. The sequence was collected from a woman between 18 and 29 years old in good health and CMV-seronegative.

The CDR3 spells CASGTGDGNTIYF. The CDR3 DNA is TGTGCCAGCGGGACAGGGGACGGAAACACCATATATTTT. The chain carries TRBV6-6 and TRBJ1-3; TRBD1 matches 10 bases. V dropped 8 bases and J dropped 4; count of bases not matched to a gene: 2. The CDR3 extends over 13 amino acids. CDR1 and CDR2 from the germline V gene are MNHNY and SVGAGI (reference sequence).